This is a list of T cell receptor beta chains from one sample in a study of blood T cell repertoires in COVID-19. TCRdb's table, derived via immunoSEQ multiplex PCR, lists solely in-frame clones and lacks some. This sample has 20,000 to 30,000 clones, with around 86% found just once. Sequencing input: peripheral blood. These receptors came from a man between 65 and 79 years old with acute or convalescent COVID-19. CDR3s include the opening cysteine and the closing phenylalanine or tryptophan. Fields, in order: V gene, clone size, J gene, D gene, CDR3 protein, CDR3 DNA. D genes are given only for firm matches. Clone size appears in some rows only: once, few, many, or a class for an expanded clone.

TRBV10-3	NA	TRBJ1-2	NA	CAISAEQEGYTF	TGTGCCATCAGTGCCGAGCAAGAGGGCTACACCTTC
TRBV6-6	once	TRBJ2-1	TRBD2	CASSFLAGSYNEQFF	TGTGCCAGCAGTTTCCTAGCGGGTTCCTACAATGAGCAGTTCTTC
TRBV19	NA	TRBJ1-5	NA	CASRFGGLHQPQHF	TGTGCCAGTAGATTCGGAGGGCTCCATCAGCCCCAGCATTTT
TRBV2	NA	TRBJ1-2	NA	CASSSRGLGYTF	TGTGCCAGCAGTTCCCGAGGCCTGGGCTACACCTTC
TRBV6-6	few	TRBJ1-1	NA	CASRSRTEGLAFF	TGTGCCAGCAGATCTAGGACAGAAGGTTTGGCTTTCTTT
TRBV5-1	few	TRBJ1-6	TRBD1	CASSRTWDRAGSPLHF	TGCGCCAGCAGCCGTACCTGGGACAGGGCTGGTTCACCCCTCCACTTT
TRBV7-2	NA	TRBJ1-4	TRBD1	CASSPQGYNNEKLFF	TGTGCCAGCAGCCCACAGGGGTATAATAATGAAAAACTGTTTTTT
TRBV5-6	NA	TRBJ2-2	TRBD1	CASSRIDRENTGELFF	TGTGCCAGCAGCCGGATAGACAGGGAAAACACCGGGGAGCTGTTTTTT
TRBV6-5	once	TRBJ2-5	TRBD2	CASSYSGLAAQETQYF	TGTGCCAGCAGTTACTCAGGACTAGCGGCGCAAGAGACCCAGTACTTC
TRBV5-1	NA	TRBJ2-1	NA	CASSLLAGSDDEQFF	TGCGCCAGCAGCTTGCTGGCGGGAAGCGACGATGAGCAGTTCTTC
TRBV29-1	NA	TRBJ1-2	NA	CSADLQGNYGYTF	TGCAGCGCTGACTTACAGGGTAACTATGGCTACACCTTC
TRBV5-5	NA	TRBJ1-3	NA	CASSSLVPSGGNTIYF	TGTGCCAGCAGCTCGCTCGTCCCTTCAGGTGGAAACACCATATATTTT
TRBV24-1	NA	TRBJ1-5	TRBD1	CATSDPGQNQPQHF	TGTGCCACCAGTGACCCGGGACAGAATCAGCCCCAGCATTTT
TRBV5-1	NA	TRBJ1-2	NA	CASSPADSSYGYTF	TGCGCCAGCAGTCCGGCGGACAGTTCCTATGGCTACACCTTC
TRBV29-1	NA	TRBJ1-1	NA	CSSGGPSNTEAFF	TGCTCCTCGGGGGGACCATCGAACACTGAAGCTTTCTTT
TRBV2	NA	TRBJ1-1	NA	CASSVLDRNTEAFF	TGTGCCAGCAGTGTCCTGGACAGGAACACTGAAGCTTTCTTT
TRBV7-8	few	TRBJ1-6	NA	CASSLRGGYNSPLHF	TGTGCCAGCAGCTTACGAGGGGGCTATAATTCACCCCTCCACTTT
TRBV15	NA	TRBJ1-2	TRBD1	CATSTDRGYGYTF	TGTGCCACCAGCACCGACAGGGGTTATGGCTACACCTTC